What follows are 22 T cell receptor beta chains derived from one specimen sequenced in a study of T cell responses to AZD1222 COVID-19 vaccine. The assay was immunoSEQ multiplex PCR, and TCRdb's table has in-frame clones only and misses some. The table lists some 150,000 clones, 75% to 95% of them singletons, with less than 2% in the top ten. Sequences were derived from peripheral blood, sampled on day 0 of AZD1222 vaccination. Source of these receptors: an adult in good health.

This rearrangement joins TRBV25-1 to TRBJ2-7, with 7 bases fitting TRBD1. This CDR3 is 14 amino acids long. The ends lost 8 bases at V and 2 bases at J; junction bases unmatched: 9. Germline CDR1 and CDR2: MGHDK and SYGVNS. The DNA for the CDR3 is TGTGCCAGCCAACAGGGGACATCAACCTACGAGCAGTACTTC. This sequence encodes CASQQGTSTYEQYF.

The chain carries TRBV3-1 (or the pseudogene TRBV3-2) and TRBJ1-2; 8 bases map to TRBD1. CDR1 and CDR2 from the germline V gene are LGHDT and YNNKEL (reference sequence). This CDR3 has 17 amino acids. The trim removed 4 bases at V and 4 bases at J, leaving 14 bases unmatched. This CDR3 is CASSPDQDAGGAYGYTF. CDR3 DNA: TGTGCCAGCAGCCCCGATCAGGACGCAGGGGGCGCCTATGGCTACACCTTC.

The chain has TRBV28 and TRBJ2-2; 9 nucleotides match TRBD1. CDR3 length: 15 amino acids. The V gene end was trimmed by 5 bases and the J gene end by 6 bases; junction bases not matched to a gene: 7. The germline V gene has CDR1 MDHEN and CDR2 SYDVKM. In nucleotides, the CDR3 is TGTGCCAGCAGTCTGGCGACAGGGGGTTCCGGGGAGCTGTTTTTT. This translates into CASSLATGGSGELFF. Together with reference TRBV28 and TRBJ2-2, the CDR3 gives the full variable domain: DVKVTQSSRYLVKRTGEKVFLECVQDMDHENMFWYRQDPGLGLRLIYFSYDVKMKEKGDIPEGYSVSREKKERFSLILESASTNQTSMYLCASSLATGGSGELFFGEGSRLTVL.

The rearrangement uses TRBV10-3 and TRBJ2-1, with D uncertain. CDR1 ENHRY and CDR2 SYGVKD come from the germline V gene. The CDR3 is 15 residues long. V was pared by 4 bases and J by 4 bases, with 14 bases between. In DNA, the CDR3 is TGTGCCATCAGTGGAAGGGCGAACCCATACAATGAGCAGTTCTTC. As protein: CAISGRANPYNEQFF.

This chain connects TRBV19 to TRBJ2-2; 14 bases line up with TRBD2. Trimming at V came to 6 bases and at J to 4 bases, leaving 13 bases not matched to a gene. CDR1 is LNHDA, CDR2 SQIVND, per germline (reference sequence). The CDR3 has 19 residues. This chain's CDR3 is CASRCPSGLAGVCTGELFF. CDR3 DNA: TGTGCCAGTAGATGCCCCTCGGGACTAGCGGGAGTATGCACCGGGGAGCTGTTTTTT.

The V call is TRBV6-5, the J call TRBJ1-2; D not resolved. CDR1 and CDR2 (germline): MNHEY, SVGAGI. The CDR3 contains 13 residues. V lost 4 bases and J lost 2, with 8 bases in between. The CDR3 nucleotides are TGTGCCAGCAGTTGGTCTGCCAACTATGGCTACACCTTC. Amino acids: CASSWSANYGYTF.

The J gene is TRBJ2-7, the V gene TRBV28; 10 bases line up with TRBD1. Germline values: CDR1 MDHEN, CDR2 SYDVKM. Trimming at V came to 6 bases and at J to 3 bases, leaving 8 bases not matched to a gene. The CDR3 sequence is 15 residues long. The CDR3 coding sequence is TGTGCCAGCAGAATAACCGGGACAGGGGTCTACGAGCAGTACTTC. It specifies CASRITGTGVYEQYF.

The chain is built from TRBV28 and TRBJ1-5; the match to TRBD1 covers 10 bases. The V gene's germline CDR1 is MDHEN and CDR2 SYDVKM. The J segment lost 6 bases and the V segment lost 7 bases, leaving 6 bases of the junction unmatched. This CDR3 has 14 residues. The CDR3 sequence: CASTTGTGVQPQHF. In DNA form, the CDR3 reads TGTGCCAGCACTACCGGGACAGGGGTTCAGCCCCAGCATTTT.

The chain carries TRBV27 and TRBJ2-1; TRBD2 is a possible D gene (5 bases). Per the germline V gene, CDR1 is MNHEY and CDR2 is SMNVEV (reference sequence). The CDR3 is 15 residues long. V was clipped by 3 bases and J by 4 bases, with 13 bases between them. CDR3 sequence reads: CASSLLSGGYNEQFF. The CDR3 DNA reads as TGTGCCAGCAGTTTGTTGAGCGGAGGATACAATGAGCAGTTCTTC.

CDR3 bases: TGTGCCAGCAGTTTATTGAGGGCTTCCAAGGAAGGCTACACCTTC. This codes for CASSLLRASKEGYTF. J is TRBJ1-2 and V is TRBV28; D remains ambiguous. Germline CDR1 is MDHEN and CDR2 is SYDVKM. Trimming took off 1 base at V and 8 bases at J, with 17 bases between the two ends. The CDR3 contains 15 residues.

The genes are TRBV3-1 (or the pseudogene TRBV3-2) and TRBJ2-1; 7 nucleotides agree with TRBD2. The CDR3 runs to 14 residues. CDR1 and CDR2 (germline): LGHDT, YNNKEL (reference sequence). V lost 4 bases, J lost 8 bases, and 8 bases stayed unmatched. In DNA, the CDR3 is TGTGCCAGCAGCCGGAGCGGGACGGAGGATGAGCAGTTCTTC. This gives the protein CASSRSGTEDEQFF.

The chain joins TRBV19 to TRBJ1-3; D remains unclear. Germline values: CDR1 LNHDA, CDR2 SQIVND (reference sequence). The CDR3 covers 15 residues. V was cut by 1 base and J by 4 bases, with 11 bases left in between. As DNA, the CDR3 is TGTGCCAGTAGTATAGGACTCCTTGCGGGAAACACCATATATTTT. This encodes CASSIGLLAGNTIYF. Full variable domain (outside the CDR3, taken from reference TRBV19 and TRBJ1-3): DGGITQSPKYLFRKEGQNVTLSCEQNLNHDAMYWYRQDPGQGLRLIYYSQIVNDFQKGDIAEGYSVSREKKESFPLTVTSAQKNPTAFYLCASSIGLLAGNTIYFGEGSWLTVV.

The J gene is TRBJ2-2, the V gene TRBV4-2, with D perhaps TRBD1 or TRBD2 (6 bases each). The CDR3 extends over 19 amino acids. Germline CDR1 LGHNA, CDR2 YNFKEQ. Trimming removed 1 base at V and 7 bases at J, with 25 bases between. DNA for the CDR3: TGTGCCAGCAGCCAAGGGACAGTGATTCCCCGAGGGAGGTTCGGGGAGCTGTTTTTT. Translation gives CASSQGTVIPRGRFGELFF.

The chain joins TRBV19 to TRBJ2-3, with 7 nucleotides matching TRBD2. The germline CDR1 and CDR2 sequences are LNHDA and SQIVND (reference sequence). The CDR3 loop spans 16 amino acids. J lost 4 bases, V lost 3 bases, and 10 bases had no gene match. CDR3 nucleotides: TGTGCCAGTAGTATCTCCGGGAGGAGGGGCGCAGATACGCAGTATTTT. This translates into CASSISGRRGADTQYF. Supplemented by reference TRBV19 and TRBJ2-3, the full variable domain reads DGGITQSPKYLFRKEGQNVTLSCEQNLNHDAMYWYRQDPGQGLRLIYYSQIVNDFQKGDIAEGYSVSREKKESFPLTVTSAQKNPTAFYLCASSISGRRGADTQYFGPGTRLTVL.

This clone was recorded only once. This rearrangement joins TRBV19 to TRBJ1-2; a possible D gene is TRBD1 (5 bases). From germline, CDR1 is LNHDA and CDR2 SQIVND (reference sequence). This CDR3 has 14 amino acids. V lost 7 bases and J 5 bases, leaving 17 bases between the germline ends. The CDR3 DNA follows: TGTGCCAGTAATGAGGGACGGGAGAGGTATGGCTACACCTTC. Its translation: CASNEGRERYGYTF.

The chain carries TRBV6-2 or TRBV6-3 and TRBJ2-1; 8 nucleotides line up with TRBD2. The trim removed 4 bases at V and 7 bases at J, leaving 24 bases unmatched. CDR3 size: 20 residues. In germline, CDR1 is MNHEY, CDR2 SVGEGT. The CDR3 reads CASSSSRGGLVVSPLNEQFF. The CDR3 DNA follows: TGTGCCAGCAGTTCATCCCGGGGGGGACTAGTCGTATCCCCCTTGAATGAGCAGTTCTTC.

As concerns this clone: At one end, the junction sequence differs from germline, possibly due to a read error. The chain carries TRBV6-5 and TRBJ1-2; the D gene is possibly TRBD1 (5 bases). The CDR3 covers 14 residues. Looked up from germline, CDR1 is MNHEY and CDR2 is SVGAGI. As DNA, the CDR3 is TGTGCCAGCAGTGACTCGGGGGGTATCTATGGCTACACCTTC. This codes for CASSDSGGIYGYTF.

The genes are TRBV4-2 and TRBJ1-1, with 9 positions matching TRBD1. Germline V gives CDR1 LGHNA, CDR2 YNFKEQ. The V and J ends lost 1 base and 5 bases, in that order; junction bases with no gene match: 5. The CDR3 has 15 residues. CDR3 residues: CASSQGTGVWTEAFF. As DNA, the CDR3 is TGTGCCAGCAGCCAAGGGACAGGGGTGTGGACTGAAGCTTTCTTT.

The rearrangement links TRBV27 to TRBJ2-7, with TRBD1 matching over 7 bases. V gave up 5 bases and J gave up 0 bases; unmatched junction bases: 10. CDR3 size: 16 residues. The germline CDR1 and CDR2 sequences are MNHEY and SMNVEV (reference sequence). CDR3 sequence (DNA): TGTGCCAGCAGTAACTCCGGGACAGTAATCTCCTACGAGCAGTACTTC. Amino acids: CASSNSGTVISYEQYF.

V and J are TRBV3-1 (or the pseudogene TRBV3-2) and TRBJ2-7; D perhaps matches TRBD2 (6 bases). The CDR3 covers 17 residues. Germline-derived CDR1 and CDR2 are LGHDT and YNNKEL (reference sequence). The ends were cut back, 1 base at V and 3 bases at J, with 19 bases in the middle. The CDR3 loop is CASSQGGVTDFYYEQYF. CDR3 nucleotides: TGTGCCAGCAGCCAAGGGGGGGTTACGGACTTCTACTACGAGCAGTACTTC.

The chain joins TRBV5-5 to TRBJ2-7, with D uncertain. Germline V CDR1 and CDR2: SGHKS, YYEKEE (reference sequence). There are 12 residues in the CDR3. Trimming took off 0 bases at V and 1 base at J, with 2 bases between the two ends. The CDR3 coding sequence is TGTGCCAGCAGCTTGGTTTCCTACGAGCAGTACTTC. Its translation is CASSLVSYEQYF.

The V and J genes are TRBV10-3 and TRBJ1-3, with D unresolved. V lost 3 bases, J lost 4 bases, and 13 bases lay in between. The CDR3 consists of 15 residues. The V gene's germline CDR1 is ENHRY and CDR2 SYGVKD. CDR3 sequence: CAISDTGLRGNTIYF. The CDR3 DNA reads TGTGCCATCAGTGATACTGGACTGCGCGGAAACACCATATATTTT.